This TCR beta chain appears in the sequencing data of a study of CD8 T cells in Susac syndrome. While CD8+ and CD4+ T cells were isolated negatively, TEMRA cells were enriched by FACS. CDR3 length: 13 amino acids. V dropped 8 bases and J dropped 0 bases, with 8 bases sitting between them. Per germline, CDR1 SNHLY and CDR2 FYNNEI. When the RNA was reverse transcribed, random hexamers were used with an input of 0.5 to 1 ug. TCRdb used MiXCR to reprocess the immunoSEQ multiplex PCR reads, holding one entry per CDR3 protein. Of 100,000 to 150,000 distinct CDR3 sequences detected, over 75% appear once; the ten largest clones hold roughly 0.5%.

The chain carries TRBV2 and TRBJ2-1; no definite D call. The TCR originated in a human donor with multiple sclerosis. The sample consisted of CD8+ T cells from PBMCs. In nucleotides, the CDR3 is TGTGCCAGCGAGAGAAGCTCCTACAATGAGCAGTTCTTC. As protein: CASERSSYNEQFF.